One sample yielded the 19 T cell receptor beta chains listed below, sequenced in a study of blood T cell repertoires in COVID-19. Only in-frame clones appear in the TCRdb table, and some are missing; sequencing was by immunoSEQ multiplex PCR. This sample carries 310,000 or so clones, around 90% of them seen once, and the ten largest clones take around 1.2%. The sequencing input was peripheral blood. Every receptor here comes from a man between 65 and 79 years old with acute or convalescent COVID-19.

CDR3 sequence reads: CASSQPGGNEKLFF. In nucleotides, the CDR3 is TGTGCCAGCAGCCAACCGGGAGGTAATGAAAAACTGTTTTTT. The chain couples TRBV7-9 to TRBJ1-4; D remains ambiguous. This CDR3 contains 14 residues. Germline V gene data show CDR1 as SEHNR and CDR2 as FQNEAQ (reference sequence). V was cut by 5 bases and J by 4 bases, with 11 bases left in between.

The genes are TRBV6-2 or TRBV6-3 and TRBJ2-7, with D unclear. This CDR3 is 14 amino acids long. V was shortened by 1 base and J by 6 bases, with 13 bases between the two germline ends. CDR1 is MNHEY, CDR2 SVGEGT, per germline. Here the CDR3 reads CASSYLRTALEQYF. The CDR3 bases are TGTGCCAGCAGTTACTTAAGAACAGCCCTCGAGCAGTACTTC.

This clone was observed a single time. V is TRBV3-1 (or the pseudogene TRBV3-2) and J is TRBJ1-5, with D unresolved. Germline CDR1 is LGHDT and CDR2 is YNNKEL (reference sequence). The ends were cut back, 2 bases at V and 3 bases at J, with 11 bases in the middle. The CDR3 covers 15 residues. DNA for the CDR3: TGTGCCAGCAGCCAATCCCAGGCATACAATCAGCCCCAGCATTTT. Translated, it gives CASSQSQAYNQPQHF.

CDR3 loop: CASSLTGNSNQPQHF. CDR3 in DNA: TGTGCCAGCAGCTTAACGGGGAATAGCAATCAGCCCCAGCATTTT. The rearrangement joins TRBV7-9 to TRBJ1-5, with unresolved D. V was clipped by 2 bases and J by 0 bases, with 8 bases between them. Germline V gene lookup returns CDR1 SEHNR and CDR2 FQNEAQ (reference sequence). This CDR3 is built from 15 residues.

This rearrangement joins TRBV4-3 to TRBJ1-5; D uncertain. The CDR3 is 15 amino acids. The germline CDR1 and CDR2 sequences are LGHNA and YSLEER. Trimming took off 0 bases at V and 0 bases at J, with 6 bases between the two ends. DNA for the CDR3: TGCGCCAGCAGCCAAGATCACAGTAGCAATCAGCCCCAGCATTTT. It codes for CASSQDHSSNQPQHF.

V gene TRBV28 combines with J gene TRBJ2-1; 10 bases agree with TRBD1. Trimming took 4 bases from V and 12 from J; bases not matched to a gene: 0. This CDR3 has 11 residues. Germline CDR1 MDHEN, CDR2 SYDVKM. In DNA form, the CDR3 reads TGTGCCAGCAGTTGGGACAGGGGGCAGTTCTTC. Amino acids: CASSWDRGQFF.

This chain uses TRBV19 with TRBJ1-6; D possibly corresponds to TRBD1 (5 bases). V dropped 7 bases and J dropped 9 bases, with 13 bases sitting between them. CDR3 length equals 13 residues. From germline, CDR1 is LNHDA and CDR2 SQIVND (reference sequence). The CDR3: CASTRDWGSPLHF. DNA for the CDR3: TGTGCCAGTACCAGGGATTGGGGTTCACCCCTCCACTTT.

The chain joins TRBV4-3 to TRBJ2-1; possible D gene TRBD2, 6 bases. The germline CDR1 and CDR2 sequences are LGHNA and YSLEER. There are 16 residues in the CDR3. V was clipped by 0 bases and J by 2 bases, with 11 bases between them. The chain's CDR3 is CASSQERGLAYNEQFF. CDR3 in DNA: TGCGCCAGCAGCCAAGAACGGGGGTTAGCCTACAATGAGCAGTTCTTC.

This chain connects TRBV7-2 to TRBJ2-1; TRBD2 is a possible D gene (6 bases). This CDR3 comprises 15 residues. V was trimmed by 3 bases and J by 4 bases, leaving 13 bases between them. CDR1 SGHTA and CDR2 FQGNSA come from the germline V gene. Here the CDR3 reads CASSFGRDGYNEQFF. In nucleotides, the CDR3 is TGTGCCAGCAGCTTCGGGCGGGACGGGTACAATGAGCAGTTCTTC.

J is TRBJ2-3 and V is TRBV19; 9 bases are a match to TRBD1. The CDR3 is 15 residues long. Germline assignment: CDR1 LNHDA and CDR2 SQIVND (reference sequence). With 5 bases clipped from V and 5 bases from J, the junction kept 8 bases outside the gene matches. CDR3: CASSDRGSLGDTQYF. CDR3 bases: TGTGCCAGTAGTGACAGGGGGTCCCTGGGAGATACGCAGTATTTT.

The chain uses TRBV5-1 and TRBJ2-1; 8 nucleotides align to TRBD1. The CDR3 is 14 residues long. Germline CDR1 reads SGHRS; CDR2 reads YFSETQ. V shed 4 bases and J 9 bases; nucleotides not matched to a gene: 9. CDR3 DNA sequence: TGCGCCAGCAGCCTAGACAGGGGTAAGGGTGAGCAGTTCTTC. It is translated as CASSLDRGKGEQFF. The variable domain in full, with the rest retrieved from reference TRBV5-1 and TRBJ2-1, is KAGVTQTPRYLIKTRGQQVTLSCSPISGHRSVSWYQQTPGQGLQFLFEYFSETQRNKGNFPGRFSGRQFSNSRSEMNVSTLELGDSALYLCASSLDRGKGEQFFGPGTRLTVL.

The V call is TRBV19, the J call TRBJ1-2; no reliable D call. Trimming took 6 bases from V and 2 from J, leaving 10 bases between them. Looked up from germline, CDR1 is LNHDA and CDR2 is SQIVND (reference sequence). The CDR3 extends over 13 amino acids. CDR3 DNA sequence: TGTGCCAGTAGGAGCACAGACAACTATGGCTACACCTTC. It yields the protein CASRSTDNYGYTF.

The chain links TRBV29-1 to TRBJ1-2; a possible D gene is TRBD1 (6 bases). V was clipped by 4 bases and J by 5 bases, with 14 bases between them. CDR3 length: 13 amino acids. Germline V lookup: CDR1 SQVTM, CDR2 ANQGSEA. CDR3 sequence reads: CSVVLGGLYGYTF. The CDR3 region has the DNA TGCAGCGTTGTGTTGGGGGGGCTGTATGGCTACACCTTC.

This chain uses TRBV6-4 with TRBJ1-1; D is uncertain. Trimming pared 6 bases from V and 1 base from J, leaving 9 bases between. The length of the CDR3 is 13 residues. Looked up from germline, CDR1 is MRHNA and CDR2 is SNTAGT. In nucleotides, the CDR3 is TGTGCCAGCAGATCCGAGGGGAACACTGAAGCTTTCTTT. The encoded protein is CASRSEGNTEAFF.

This rearrangement joins TRBV19 to TRBJ2-6, with D possibly matching TRBD1 (6 bases). This CDR3 is 18 amino acids long. V lost 8 bases and J lost 0, with 20 bases in between. Germline CDR1 reads LNHDA; CDR2 reads SQIVND (reference sequence). The CDR3 coding sequence is TGTGCCAGTGGACGAAAGGACAGTTATTCCTCTGGGGCCAACGTCCTGACTTTC. This encodes CASGRKDSYSSGANVLTF.

The chain joins TRBV30 to TRBJ2-1; D is uncertain. The V end was cut by 5 bases, the J end by 0 bases, with 5 bases between. The CDR3 consists of 12 residues. The germline V gene has CDR1 GTSNPN and CDR2 SVGIG (reference sequence). CDR3: CAWGRSYNEQFF. The CDR3 coding sequence is TGTGCCTGGGGCCGCTCCTACAATGAGCAGTTCTTC.

The CDR3 nucleotides read TGTGCCAGCAGTCCCCCAGGTATTCTCGCCGGGGAGCTGTTTTTT. Protein sequence: CASSPPGILAGELFF. The rearrangement uses TRBV6-2 or TRBV6-3 and TRBJ2-2; no definite D call. Germline V CDR1 and CDR2: MNHEY, SVGEGT. This CDR3 comprises 15 residues. V lost 5 bases and J lost 6, with 16 bases in between.

This clone was found a few times. V gene TRBV28 combines with J gene TRBJ1-4; D gene ambiguous. The germline CDR1 and CDR2 sequences are MDHEN and SYDVKM. The germline V and J ends were trimmed by 4 bases and 5 bases, with 11 bases remaining between them. CDR3 size: 14 residues. As DNA, the CDR3 is TGTGCCAGCAGTTCCTCGCAGCGAAATGAAAAACTGTTTTTT. Translating it yields CASSSSQRNEKLFF.

In DNA form, the CDR3 reads TGTGCCAGCAGTTCGCTAGCGGGAGTTTACAATGAGCAGTTCTTC. Translation: CASSSLAGVYNEQFF. This rearrangement joins TRBV7-2 to TRBJ2-1, with 10 bases matching TRBD2. CDR3 length: 15 amino acids. Trimming cost V 6 bases and J 4 bases; bases outside gene matches: 6. Germline lookup yields CDR1 SGHTA and CDR2 FQGNSA.